Listed below are T cell receptor beta chains from one sample, sequenced in a study of graft-versus-host responses after intestinal transplantation. For these TCRs, the target antigens are not known. Here immunoSEQ multiplex PCR was the method, and the copy in TCRdb shows in-frame clones only, minus some. The table has tens of thousands of clones, 85% to 90% seen once; the top ten hold around 0.11%. The specimen comprised unstimulated CD4+ T cells sorted from spleen or lymph node cells, sampled before intestinal transplant. Every receptor here comes from a human donor who received an intestinal transplant. The conserved cysteine and the conserved F or W are not part of the CDR3 here. The D gene is left open where the match is weak. Clone size is shown for a subset of rows, as once, few, many or a class of expanded clone.

d_call,j_call,clone_size,v_call,cdr3_aa
-,TRBJ1-4,-,TRBV5-1,ASSWEGGKLF
TRBD1,TRBJ2-7,-,TRBV9,ASSPKQGGGPYEQY
-,TRBJ1-5,-,TRBV28,ATHRQVNSNQPQH
TRBD1,TRBJ1-2,once,TRBV7-2,ASSSETGSDGYT
-,TRBJ1-2,-,TRBV6-1,ASSEDVGGYGYT
TRBD1,TRBJ2-7,-,TRBV5-1,ASSEYRGADEQY
-,TRBJ1-1,once,TRBV7-2,ASSLQGGNTEAF
TRBD2,TRBJ2-2,few,TRBV11-3,ASAVGGITGELF
TRBD1,TRBJ1-2,-,TRBV14,ASSQGTGYGYT
TRBD2,TRBJ2-5,-,TRBV6-5,ASRRLAGGETQY
TRBD1,TRBJ1-1,once,TRBV6-5,ASSPQNRQGAKAF
TRBD1,TRBJ2-2,-,TRBV6-6,ASSPGQVELF
-,TRBJ2-2,once,TRBV5-1,ASSLGLTGELF
-,TRBJ2-1,-,TRBV5-1,ASSLVVGVDEQF
-,TRBJ1-5,-,TRBV19,ASSIAGGTLGNQPQH
-,TRBJ1-2,-,TRBV11-2,ASSYRTEDGYT
-,TRBJ1-2,-,TRBV5-1,ASSPREGSLLNYGYT
-,TRBJ2-7,-,TRBV21-1,ASSKGAAGNPYEQY
-,TRBJ1-2,-,TRBV2,ASKRRDYGYT
-,TRBJ2-5,-,TRBV5-1,ASSGRGDVETQY
-,TRBJ2-5,-,TRBV6-5,ASTSPGGTQY
-,TRBJ1-5,-,TRBV6-6,ASSYDGGENQPQH
TRBD1,TRBJ2-7,-,TRBV11-2,ASSARDRAYEQY
TRBD1,TRBJ2-2,-,TRBV19,ASSRTGTGELF
-,TRBJ1-1,-,TRBV5-1,ASSRGDSNTEAF
TRBD2,TRBJ2-1,-,TRBV27,ASSFLAGIEQF